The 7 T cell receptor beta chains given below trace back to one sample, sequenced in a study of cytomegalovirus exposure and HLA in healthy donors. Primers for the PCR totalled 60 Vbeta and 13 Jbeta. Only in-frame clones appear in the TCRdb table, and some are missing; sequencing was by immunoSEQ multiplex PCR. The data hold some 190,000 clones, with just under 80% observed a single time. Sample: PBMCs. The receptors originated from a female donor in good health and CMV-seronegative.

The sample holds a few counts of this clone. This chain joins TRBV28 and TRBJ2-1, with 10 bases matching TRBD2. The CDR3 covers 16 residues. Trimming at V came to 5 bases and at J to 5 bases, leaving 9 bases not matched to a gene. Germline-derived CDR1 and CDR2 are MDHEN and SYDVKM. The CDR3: CASSTGRLAGHNEQFF. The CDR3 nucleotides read TGTGCCAGCAGTACAGGCCGACTAGCGGGCCACAATGAGCAGTTCTTC.

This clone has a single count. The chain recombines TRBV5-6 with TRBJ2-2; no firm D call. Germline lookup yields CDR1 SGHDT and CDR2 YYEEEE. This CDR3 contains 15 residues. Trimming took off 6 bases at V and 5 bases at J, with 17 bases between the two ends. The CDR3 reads CASTPWAYRTGELFF. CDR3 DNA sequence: TGTGCCAGCACCCCTTGGGCCTACCGGACCGGGGAGCTGTTTTTT.

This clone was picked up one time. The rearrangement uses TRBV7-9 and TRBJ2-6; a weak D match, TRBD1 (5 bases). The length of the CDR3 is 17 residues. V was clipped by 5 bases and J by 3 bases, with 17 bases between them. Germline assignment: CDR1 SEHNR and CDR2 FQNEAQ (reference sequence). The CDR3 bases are TGTGCCAGCAGCCCCCCGTTAGGGGCAGGTGGGGCCAACGTCCTGACTTTC. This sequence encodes CASSPPLGAGGANVLTF.

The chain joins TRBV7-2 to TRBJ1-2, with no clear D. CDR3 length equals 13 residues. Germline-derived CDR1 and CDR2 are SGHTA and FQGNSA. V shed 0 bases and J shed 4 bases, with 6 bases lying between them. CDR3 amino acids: CASSLAEGYGYTF. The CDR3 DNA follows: TGTGCCAGCAGCTTAGCCGAGGGCTATGGCTACACCTTC.

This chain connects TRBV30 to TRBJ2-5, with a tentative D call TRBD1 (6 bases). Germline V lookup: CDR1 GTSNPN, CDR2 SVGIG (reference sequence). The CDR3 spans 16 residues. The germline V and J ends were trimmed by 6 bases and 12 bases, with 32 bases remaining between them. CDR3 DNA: TGTGCCTGTCAGGCCCAAGGTCGTTCGGGACACTATCAAAAGTACTTC. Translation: CACQAQGRSGHYQKYF.

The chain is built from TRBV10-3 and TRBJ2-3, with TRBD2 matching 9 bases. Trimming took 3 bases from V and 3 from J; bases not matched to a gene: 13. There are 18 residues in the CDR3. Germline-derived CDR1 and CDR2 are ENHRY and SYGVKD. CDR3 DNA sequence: TGTGCCATCAGTGATGGTCTAGCGGGATCTGCTCGAACAGATACGCAGTATTTT. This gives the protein CAISDGLAGSARTDTQYF.

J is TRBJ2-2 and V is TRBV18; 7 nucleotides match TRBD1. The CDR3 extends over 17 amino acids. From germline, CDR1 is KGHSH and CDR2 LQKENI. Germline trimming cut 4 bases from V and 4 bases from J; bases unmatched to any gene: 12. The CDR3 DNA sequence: TGTGCCAGCTCACTACGTCTAGGGGGCTGGTCCACCGGGGAGCTGTTTTTT. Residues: CASSLRLGGWSTGELFF.